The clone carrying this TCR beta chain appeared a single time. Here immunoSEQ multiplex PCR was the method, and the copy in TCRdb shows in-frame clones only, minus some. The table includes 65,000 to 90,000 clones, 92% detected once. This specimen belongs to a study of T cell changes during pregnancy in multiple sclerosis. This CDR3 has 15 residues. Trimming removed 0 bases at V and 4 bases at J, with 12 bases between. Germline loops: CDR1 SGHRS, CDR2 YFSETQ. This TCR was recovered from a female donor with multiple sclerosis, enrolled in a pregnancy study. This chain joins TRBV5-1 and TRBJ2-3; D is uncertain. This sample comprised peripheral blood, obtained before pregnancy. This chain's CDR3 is CASSLAGSSADTQYF. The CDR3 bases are TGCGCCAGCAGCTTGGCCGGGTCCTCCGCAGATACGCAGTATTTT. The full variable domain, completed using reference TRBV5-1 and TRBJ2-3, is KAGVTQTPRYLIKTRGQQVTLSCSPISGHRSVSWYQQTPGQGLQFLFEYFSETQRNKGNFPGRFSGRQFSNSRSEMNVSTLELGDSALYLCASSLAGSSADTQYFGPGTRLTVL.